The 5 T cell receptor beta chains presented below share a single source sample, sequenced in a study of radiation and T cells in renal cell carcinoma. Repertoires were generated with immunoSEQ multiplex PCR, while TCRdb's copy carries only in-frame clones and drops some. The repertoire includes under 20,000 clones, less than 65% of them detected once, and around 13% sits in the top ten. Treatment in this sample: 15 Gy SBRT to primary tumor, nephrectomy 4 weeks later. Sequences were derived from tumor tissue, sampled from a patient whose treatment included radiotherapy and nephrectomy. The receptors come from a woman in her seventies with renal cell carcinoma.

In its sample, this clone ranks as medium-sized. The gene calls are TRBV14 and TRBJ2-3; D might be TRBD1 or TRBD2, each matching 5 bases. Germline CDR1 reads SGHDN; CDR2 reads FVKESK. V was shortened by 4 bases and J by 2 bases, with 10 bases between the two germline ends. The CDR3 is 14 amino acids. This chain's CDR3 is CASSPGRHTDTQYF. The CDR3 nucleotides read TGTGCCAGCAGCCCGGGACGACACACAGATACGCAGTATTTT.

This chain joins TRBV14 and TRBJ1-4, with TRBD1 matching 7 bases. This CDR3 has 15 amino acids. Trimming took 1 base from V and 7 from J; bases not matched to a gene: 6. Per the germline V gene, CDR1 is SGHDN and CDR2 is FVKESK. The CDR3 here is CASSQGGGAREKLFF. The CDR3 DNA is TGTGCCAGCAGCCAAGGAGGGGGCGCACGTGAAAAACTGTTTTTT. Looking up the rest from reference TRBV14 and TRBJ1-4 gives the full variable domain: EAGVTQFPSHSVIEKGQTVTLRCDPISGHDNLYWYRRVMGKEIKFLLHFVKESKQDESGMPNNRFLAERTGGTYSTLKVQPAELEDSGVYFCASSQGGGAREKLFFGSGTQLSVL.

This clone was recorded a few times. V is TRBV10-3 and J is TRBJ1-5; TRBD1 aligns across 10 bases. With V trimmed by 4 bases and J by 1 base, 1 base remained unmatched. CDR1 and CDR2 (germline): ENHRY, SYGVKD. The CDR3 is 15 residues long. In DNA, the CDR3 is TGTGCCATCAGTGTGGGACAGGGGAGCAATCAGCCCCAGCATTTT. It codes for CAISVGQGSNQPQHF.

The chain carries TRBV11-2 and TRBJ2-7, with TRBD1 matching over 9 bases. Germline V lookup: CDR1 SGHAT, CDR2 FQNNGV. With V trimmed by 5 bases and J by 2 bases, 4 bases remained unmatched. This CDR3 is 14 amino acids long. CDR3 region: CASSLRTGAYEQYF. As DNA, the CDR3 is TGTGCCAGCAGCCTCCGGACAGGGGCCTACGAGCAGTACTTC. The variable domain in full, with the rest retrieved from reference TRBV11-2 and TRBJ2-7, is EAGVAQSPRYKIIEKRQSVAFWCNPISGHATLYWYQQILGQGPKLLIQFQNNGVVDDSQLPKDRFSAERLKGVDSTLKIQPAKLEDSAVYLCASSLRTGAYEQYFGPGTRLTVT.

This chain connects TRBV6-1 to TRBJ2-3; 12 bases agree with TRBD2. After removal of 4 bases from V and 0 bases from J, the junction contained 5 bases not matched to a gene. Germline assignment: CDR1 MNHNS and CDR2 SASEGT. The CDR3 is 17 residues long. CDR3 sequence reads: CASSGLAGASSTDTQYF. CDR3 bases: TGTGCCAGCAGTGGACTAGCGGGGGCTTCTAGCACAGATACGCAGTATTTT.